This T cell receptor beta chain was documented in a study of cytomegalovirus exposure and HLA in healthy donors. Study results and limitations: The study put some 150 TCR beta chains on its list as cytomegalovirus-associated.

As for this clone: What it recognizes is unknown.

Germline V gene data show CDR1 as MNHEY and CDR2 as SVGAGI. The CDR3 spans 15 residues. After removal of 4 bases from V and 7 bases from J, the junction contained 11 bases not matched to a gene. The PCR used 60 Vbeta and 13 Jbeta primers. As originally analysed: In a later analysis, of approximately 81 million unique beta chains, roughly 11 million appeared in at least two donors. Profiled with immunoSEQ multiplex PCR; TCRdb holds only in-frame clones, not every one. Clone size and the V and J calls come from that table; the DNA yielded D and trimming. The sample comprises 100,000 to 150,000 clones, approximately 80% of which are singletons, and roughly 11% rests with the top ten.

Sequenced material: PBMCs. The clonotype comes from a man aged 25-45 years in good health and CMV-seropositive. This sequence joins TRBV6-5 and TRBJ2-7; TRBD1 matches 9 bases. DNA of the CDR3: TGTGCCAGCAGTTCCATCCCACAGGGGGCGTTGGAGCAGTACTTC. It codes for CASSSIPQGALEQYF.